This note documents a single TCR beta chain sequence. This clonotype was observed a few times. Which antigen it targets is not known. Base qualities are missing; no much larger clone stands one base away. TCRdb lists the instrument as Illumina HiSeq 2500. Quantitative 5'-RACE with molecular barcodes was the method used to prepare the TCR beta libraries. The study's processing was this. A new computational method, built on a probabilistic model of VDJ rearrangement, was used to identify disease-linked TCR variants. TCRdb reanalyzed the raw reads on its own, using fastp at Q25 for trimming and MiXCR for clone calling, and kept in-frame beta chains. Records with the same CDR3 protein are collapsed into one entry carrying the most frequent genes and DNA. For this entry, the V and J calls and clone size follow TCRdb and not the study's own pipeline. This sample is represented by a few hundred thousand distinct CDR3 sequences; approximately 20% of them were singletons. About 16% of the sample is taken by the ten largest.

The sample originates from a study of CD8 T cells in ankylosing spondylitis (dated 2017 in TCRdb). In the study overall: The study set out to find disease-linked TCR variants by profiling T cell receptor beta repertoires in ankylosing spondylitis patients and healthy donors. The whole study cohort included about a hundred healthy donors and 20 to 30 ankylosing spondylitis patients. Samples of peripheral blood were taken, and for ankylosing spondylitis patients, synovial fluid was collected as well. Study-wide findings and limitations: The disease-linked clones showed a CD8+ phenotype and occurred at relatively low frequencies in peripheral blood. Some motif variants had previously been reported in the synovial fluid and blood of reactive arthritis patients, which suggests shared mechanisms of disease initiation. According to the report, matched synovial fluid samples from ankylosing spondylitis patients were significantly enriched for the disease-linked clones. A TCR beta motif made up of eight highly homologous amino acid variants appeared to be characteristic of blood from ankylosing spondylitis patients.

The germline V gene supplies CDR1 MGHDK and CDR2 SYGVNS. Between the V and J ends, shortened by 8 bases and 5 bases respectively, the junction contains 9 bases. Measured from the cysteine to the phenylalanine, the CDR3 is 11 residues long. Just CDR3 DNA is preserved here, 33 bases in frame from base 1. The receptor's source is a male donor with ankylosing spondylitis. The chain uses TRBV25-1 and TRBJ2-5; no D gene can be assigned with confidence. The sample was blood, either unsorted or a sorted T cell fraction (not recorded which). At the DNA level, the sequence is TGTGCCAGCTTGTTCTTGGAGACCCAGTACTTC. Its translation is CASLFLETQYF.